The 5 T cell receptor beta chains below come from one sample, sequenced in a study of blood T cell repertoires in COVID-19. Method: immunoSEQ multiplex PCR; TCRdb's copy keeps in-frame clones and lacks some. The sample holds over 150,000 clones, around 84% seen once. Sequencing input: PBMCs or T cells enriched from blood (not recorded which). The origin of the receptors is a man aged 50 to 59 who had recovered from COVID-19.

V usage is TRBV7-6 and J usage is TRBJ2-5; 13 nucleotides align to TRBD2. Losses at the gene ends were 5 bases for V and 5 bases for J; bases not matched to a gene: 5. The CDR3 covers 15 residues. Germline V lookup: CDR1 SGHVS, CDR2 FNYEAQ. In DNA form, the CDR3 reads TGTGCCAGCAGCCTACTAGCGGGGGGGCGGGAGACCCAGTACTTC. The encoded protein is CASSLLAGGRETQYF.

The V gene is TRBV7-8, the J gene TRBJ1-1; D perhaps matches TRBD1 (6 bases). CDR3 size: 14 residues. Trimming removed 4 bases from V and 2 bases from J, with 11 bases in between. Germline V gene sequence: CDR1 SGHVS, CDR2 FQNEAQ. The CDR3 region is CASSSKTGNTEAFF. Here the CDR3 DNA reads TGTGCCAGCAGCTCCAAGACAGGTAACACTGAAGCTTTCTTT.

The chain employs TRBV7-8 and TRBJ1-3; D gene unclear. Germline lookup yields CDR1 SGHVS and CDR2 FQNEAQ. The V end was cut by 5 bases, the J end by 2 bases, with 13 bases between. There are 15 residues in the CDR3. The CDR3 region has the DNA TGTGCCAGCAGCCCCCCAATGAGAACTGGAAACACCATATATTTT. Protein product: CASSPPMRTGNTIYF.

The chain couples TRBV15 to TRBJ2-7; 9 nucleotides line up with TRBD1. Germline CDR1 reads LNHNV; CDR2 reads YYDKDF (reference sequence). The CDR3 loop spans 16 amino acids. Trimming took 3 bases from V and 4 from J; bases not matched to a gene: 10. CDR3 in amino acids: CATSSRSTGGRYEQYF. CDR3 sequence (DNA): TGTGCCACCAGCAGTAGAAGCACAGGGGGCCGATACGAGCAGTACTTC.

This clone was seen only once. The chain uses TRBV19 and TRBJ2-7, with 10 bases that match TRBD1. This CDR3 is 13 amino acids long. V lost 10 bases and J lost 5; bases outside the gene matches: 8. The germline V gene encodes CDR1 LNHDA and CDR2 SQIVND (reference sequence). In DNA, the CDR3 is TGTGCCACCCGGGACAGGGGATCCCACGAGCAGTACTTC. Amino acid sequence: CATRDRGSHEQYF.